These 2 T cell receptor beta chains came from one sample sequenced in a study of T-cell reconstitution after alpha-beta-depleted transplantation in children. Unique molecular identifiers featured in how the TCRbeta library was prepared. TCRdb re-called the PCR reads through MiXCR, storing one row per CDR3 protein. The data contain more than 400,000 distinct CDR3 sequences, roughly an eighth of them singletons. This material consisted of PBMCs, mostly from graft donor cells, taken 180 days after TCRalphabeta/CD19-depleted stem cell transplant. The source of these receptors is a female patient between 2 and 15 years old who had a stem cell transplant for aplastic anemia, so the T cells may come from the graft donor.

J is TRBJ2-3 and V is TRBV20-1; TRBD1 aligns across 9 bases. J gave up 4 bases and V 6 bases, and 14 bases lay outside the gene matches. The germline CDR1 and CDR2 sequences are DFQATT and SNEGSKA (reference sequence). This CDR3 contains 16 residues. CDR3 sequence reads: CSATTGTGYKADTQYF. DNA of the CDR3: TGCAGTGCGACCACCGGGACAGGGTATAAGGCAGATACGCAGTATTTT.

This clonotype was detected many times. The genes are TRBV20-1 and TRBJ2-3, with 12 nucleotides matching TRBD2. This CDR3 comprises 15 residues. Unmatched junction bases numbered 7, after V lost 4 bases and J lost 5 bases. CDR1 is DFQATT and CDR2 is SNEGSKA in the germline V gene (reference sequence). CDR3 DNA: TGCAGTGCTACGGGGACTAGCGGGTCCATAGATACGCAGTATTTT. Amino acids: CSATGTSGSIDTQYF.